A single sample is the source of the 14 T cell receptor beta chains below, sequenced in a study of blood T cells in healthy people across ages. Sample-barcoded 5' priming and a J-beta primer mix drove a second PCR of 7 to 11 cycles. A single record per CDR3 protein comes from TCRdb applying MiXCR to the 5' RACE reads. In the table there are over 1,500,000 distinct CDR3 sequences, roughly 50% of which are singletons. Sequencing was carried out using blood. Receptors were obtained from a woman in her 40s in good health.

The J gene is TRBJ1-6, the V gene TRBV5-1; 7 positions match TRBD1. The CDR3 sequence is 15 residues long. V lost 3 bases and J lost 7; bases outside the gene matches: 7. Germline CDR1 SGHRS, CDR2 YFSETQ. The CDR3 nucleotides are TGCGCCAGCAGCTCCAGCCAGGGGGGCAATTCACCCCTCCACTTT. Protein: CASSSSQGGNSPLHF.

The chain recombines TRBV28 with TRBJ1-4, with TRBD1 matching over 7 bases. This CDR3 region has 14 residues. The V segment lost 5 bases and the J segment 3 bases; nucleotides outside the gene matches: 3. CDR1 MDHEN and CDR2 SYDVKM come from the germline V gene. The CDR3 region is CASSGDRPNEKLFF. The CDR3 DNA reads TGTGCCAGCAGTGGGGACAGACCTAATGAAAAACTGTTTTTT.

The rearrangement links TRBV6-6 to TRBJ1-1; maybe TRBD1 (6 bases). CDR1 and CDR2 from the germline V gene are MNHNY and SVGAGI (reference sequence). V was shortened by 6 bases and J by 3 bases, with 8 bases between the two germline ends. The CDR3 extends over 12 amino acids. CDR3 residues: CASRDSYTEAFF. The CDR3 region has the DNA TGTGCCAGCAGGGACAGTTACACTGAAGCTTTCTTT.

The chain joins TRBV7-8 to TRBJ2-7; 10 nucleotides agree with TRBD2. Gene TRBJ2-5 matches the end of the DNA better, so the J call may be wrong. Germline V gene sequence: CDR1 SGHVS, CDR2 FQNEAQ. The CDR3 is 17 amino acids. As DNA, the CDR3 is TGTGCCAGCAGCCCCCCTATGGGTGGTAGCGGGGGGAAGACCCAGTACTTC. It is translated as CASSPPMGGSGGKTQYF.

This clonotype was counted between two and nine times. The V gene is TRBV28, the J gene TRBJ2-3; TRBD2 aligns across 9 bases. Losses at the gene ends were 5 bases for V and 2 bases for J; bases not matched to a gene: 5. CDR1 is MDHEN and CDR2 is SYDVKM in the germline V gene. CDR3 length: 15 residues. The CDR3 DNA reads as TGTGCCAGCAGTCTAGCGGGGACTTACACAGATACGCAGTATTTT. It yields the protein CASSLAGTYTDTQYF.

The DNA of the CDR3 is TGTGCCACCGCTGGGGCAGGCGCAATCTCCTACAATGAGCAGTTCTTC. It codes for CATAGAGAISYNEQFF. The chain joins TRBV24-1 to TRBJ2-1, with D maybe TRBD1 (5 bases). Deletions cut 9 bases from V and 0 bases from J, with 17 bases between. This CDR3 spans 16 amino acids. The germline V gene encodes CDR1 KGHDR and CDR2 SFDVKD.

The chain couples TRBV25-1 to TRBJ1-6, with unresolved D. In germline, CDR1 is MGHDK, CDR2 SYGVNS. V lost 3 bases and J 7 bases, leaving 13 bases between the germline ends. There are 15 residues in the CDR3. Written as DNA, the CDR3 is TGTGCCAGCAGTGATTCGGGGAGAAGGAATTCACCCCTCCACTTT. It is translated as CASSDSGRRNSPLHF.

J is TRBJ2-6 and V is TRBV11-2, with 11 bases aligning to TRBD2. CDR1 and CDR2 (germline): SGHAT, FQNNGV. The CDR3 extends over 18 amino acids. Unmatched junction bases numbered 4, after V lost 3 bases and J lost 0 bases. The CDR3 is CASSLNSGGVSGANVLTF. For the CDR3, the DNA is TGTGCCAGCAGCTTGAATAGCGGGGGGGTCTCTGGGGCCAACGTCCTGACTTTC.

Details on this clonotype: The junction departs from germline at one end; a sequencing error may be responsible. The chain is built from TRBV7-2 and TRBJ2-5; TRBD2 aligns across 7 bases. CDR3 length equals 17 residues. Germline loops: CDR1 SGHTA, CDR2 FQGNSA. This CDR3 is CASSLARGGGLQETRYF. DNA of the CDR3: TGTGCCAGCAGCTTAGCGAGGGGCGGGGGTTTACAAGAGACCCGGTACTTC.

This clonotype was picked up a small number of times. J is TRBJ2-3 and V is TRBV10-3; 7 bases match TRBD2. The germline CDR1 and CDR2 sequences are ENHRY and SYGVKD. The trim removed 6 bases at V and 6 bases at J, leaving 6 bases unmatched. This CDR3 spans 13 amino acids. DNA of the CDR3: TGTGCCATCAGGAGGGAGGGAACCGATACGCAGTATTTT. It encodes CAIRREGTDTQYF.

The sample holds one count of this clonotype. This chain uses TRBV20-1 with TRBJ1-2; weak D call: TRBD1 (6 bases). The CDR3 has 14 residues. Germline lookup yields CDR1 DFQATT and CDR2 SNEGSKA (reference sequence). Trimming removed 1 base at V and 4 bases at J, with 13 bases between. Here the CDR3 DNA reads TGCAGTGCTAGAGGGGGGCAATTCGTCTATGGCTACACCTTC. It specifies CSARGGQFVYGYTF.

The J gene is TRBJ2-7, the V gene TRBV5-1; a possible D gene is TRBD1 (6 bases). The J call may be faulty, since TRBJ2-5 better matches the DNA end. Germline CDR1 reads SGHRS; CDR2 reads YFSETQ. This CDR3 spans 16 amino acids. The CDR3 sequence is CASSLPGTGTRETQYF. CDR3 DNA: TGCGCCAGCAGCTTGCCCGGTACAGGGACGCGGGAGACCCAGTACTTC.

This clonotype has more than one count but fewer than ten. The CDR3 nucleotides are TGTGCCAGCAGTTTCCTCGGACTAGCGGGGGACCAAGCGGCCCAGTACTTC. Encoded protein: CASSFLGLAGDQAAQYF. V usage is TRBV12-3 or TRBV12-4 and J usage is TRBJ2-5; TRBD2 matches at 13 bases. Trimming at V came to 3 bases and at J to 9 bases, leaving 13 bases not matched to a gene. The CDR3 is 17 amino acids.

The sample holds one count of this clonotype. An end of the junction differs from the germline gene, which may be a read error. This rearrangement joins TRBV11-2 to TRBJ2-4, with 7 bases identical to TRBD2. The CDR3 loop spans 14 amino acids. Germline V gene lookup returns CDR1 SGHAT and CDR2 FQNNGV. CDR3 sequence (DNA): TGTACCAGCAGCCAAGTGGGGGGGGGAAACATTCAGTACTTC. Its protein is CTSSQVGGGNIQYF.